This T cell receptor (beta chain) was sequenced for a study of monozygotic twins with inflammatory bowel disease. The cDNA of both the TCRalpha and TCRbeta chains was subjected to two nested PCRs of 16 and 9 cycles. TCRdb re-called the 5' RACE reads; one entry per CDR3 protein, DNA not given. In all, the sample yields hundreds of thousands of distinct CDR3 sequences. The receptor's source is a human donor with ulcerative colitis or Crohn's disease, or a healthy co-twin of an affected twin (not recorded which). The sample taken for sequencing was blood.

The CDR3 region is CASSLRTGAGGEQYF. V and J are TRBV5-1 and TRBJ2-7; the D call from TCRdb, TRBD1, cannot be confirmed without DNA. CDR1 is SGHRS, CDR2 YFSETQ, per germline. The CDR3 length is 15 residues.